These T cell receptor beta chains were read from a single sample in a study of T-cell reconstitution after alpha-beta-depleted transplantation in children. Each CDR3 protein is one row after TCRdb ran MiXCR on the PCR reads. The table lists about 230,000 distinct CDR3 sequences, about a tenth of them singletons. The source was PBMCs, collected before TCRalphabeta/CD19-depleted stem cell transplant. Receptor source: a child less than two years old with acute myeloid leukemia, due to receive a stem cell transplant. The conserved cysteine and the conserved F or W are not part of the CDR3 here.

14	TRBJ1-3	TRBV4-1	ASSPGRPVRGNTIY
12	TRBJ2-7	TRBV11-2	ASSLLASSYEQY
12	TRBJ2-3	TRBV7-9	ASSRRFQADTQY
13	TRBJ2-1	TRBV7-2	ASSLVRLGINEQF
15	TRBJ2-1	TRBV28	ASSFTIAGESYNEQF
13	TRBJ2-4	TRBV27	ASSLLGEAKNIQY
13	TRBJ2-1	TRBV12-3/TRBV12-4	ASNSGLAEPNEQF
13	TRBJ2-5	TRBV5-1	ASSLAWGNQETQY
10	TRBJ2-7	TRBV20-1	SASGTRYEQY
12	TRBJ2-1	TRBV27	ASSPGFSRGEQF
11	TRBJ1-2	TRBV19	ASSTGLIYGYT
12	TRBJ2-3	TRBV16	ASSFSGETDTQY
12	TRBJ1-1	TRBV12-3/TRBV12-4	ASRYREWVAEAF
12	TRBJ1-4	TRBV5-1	ASSSSGSGSELF
12	TRBJ2-7	TRBV6-2/TRBV6-3	ASSYLAESYEQY
15	TRBJ2-2	TRBV6-5	ASSYSMVQRGTGELF
12	TRBJ2-3	TRBV12-3/TRBV12-4	ASSRDWPTDTQY
11	TRBJ2-7	TRBV20-1	SASRPSSYEQY
10	TRBJ2-7	TRBV6-2/TRBV6-3	ASRQGFYEQY
14	TRBJ2-1	TRBV20-1	SARDRSSGRINEQF
13	TRBJ2-3	TRBV7-2	ASSPEMAGVPGQY
13	TRBJ1-2	TRBV11-2	ASSLAGQGRRTYT
13	TRBJ2-3	TRBV11-2	ASSLVGGGTDTQY
12	TRBJ1-2	TRBV7-2	ASSLAWENYGYT
12	TRBJ2-5	TRBV27	ASSSTPGLGTQY
11	TRBJ2-1	TRBV7-8	ASSPRSWGLQF
13	TRBJ2-4	TRBV5-6	ASSPRGLRRNIQY
12	TRBJ2-7	TRBV15	ATSRGADSYEQY
14	TRBJ1-4	TRBV30	AWSDHRTALNEKLF
12	TRBJ1-5	TRBV28	AILTGANNQPQH
13	TRBJ1-1	TRBV20-1	SAHKGGVWNTEAF
12	TRBJ1-2	TRBV12-3/TRBV12-4	ASSSTGGNYGYT
17	TRBJ2-5	TRBV7-6	ASSLEFRLAGGGGETQY
10	TRBJ2-7	TRBV24-1	ATSGSSYEQY
13	TRBJ2-7	TRBV5-1	ASSLVAGLSYEQY
12	TRBJ2-3	TRBV18	AGSLAGETDTQY
11	TRBJ1-4	TRBV5-1	ASRTGINEKLF
11	TRBJ2-7	TRBV18	ASSPASSYEQY
14	TRBJ2-1	TRBV28	ASSLWSGQGDNEQF
14	TRBJ2-1	TRBV5-1	ASSLGAGSSYNEQF
10	TRBJ2-5	TRBV10-3	AVGLARETQY
13	TRBJ1-5	TRBV28	ASSYYGQYNQPQH
14	TRBJ2-1	TRBV6-4	ASSDSGVSSYNEQF
13	TRBJ1-1	TRBV7-9	ASSLGDRPNTEAF
14	TRBJ2-2	TRBV5-1	ASSLVAGEGTGELF